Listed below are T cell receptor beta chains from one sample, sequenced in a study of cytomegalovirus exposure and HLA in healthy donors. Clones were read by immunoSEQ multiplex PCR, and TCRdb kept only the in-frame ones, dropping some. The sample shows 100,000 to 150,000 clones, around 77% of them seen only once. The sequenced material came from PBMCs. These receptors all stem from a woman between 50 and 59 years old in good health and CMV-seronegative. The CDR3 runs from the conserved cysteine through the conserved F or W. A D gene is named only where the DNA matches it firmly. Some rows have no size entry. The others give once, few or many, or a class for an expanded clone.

cdr3_aa: CASSPDGYTF
cdr3_nt: TGTGCCAGCAGCCCGGATGGCTACACCTTC
clone_size: NA
v_call: TRBV7-9
j_call: TRBJ1-2
d_call: NA

cdr3_aa: CASSPGQNQETQYF
cdr3_nt: TGTGCCAGCAGCCCGGGACAAAACCAAGAGACCCAGTACTTC
clone_size: NA
v_call: TRBV7-2
j_call: TRBJ2-5
d_call: NA

cdr3_aa: CASSSMGADTQYF
cdr3_nt: TGTGCCAGCAGCTCAATGGGAGCAGATACGCAGTATTTT
clone_size: NA
v_call: TRBV7-2
j_call: TRBJ2-3
d_call: NA

cdr3_aa: CASSMKTGTGELFF
cdr3_nt: TGTGCCAGTAGTATGAAAACAGGGACCGGGGAGCTGTTTTTT
clone_size: NA
v_call: TRBV19
j_call: TRBJ2-2
d_call: NA

cdr3_aa: CSVASTGDSYEQYF
cdr3_nt: TGCAGCGTCGCCTCGACCGGAGACTCCTACGAGCAGTACTTC
clone_size: NA
v_call: TRBV29-1
j_call: TRBJ2-7
d_call: NA

cdr3_aa: CASRRGTTGNTIYF
cdr3_nt: TGTGCCAGTAGGCGGGGGACAACTGGAAACACCATATATTTT
clone_size: NA
v_call: TRBV19
j_call: TRBJ1-3
d_call: NA

cdr3_aa: CASSMTGGQDTEAFF
cdr3_nt: TGTGCCAGTAGTATGACAGGGGGCCAGGACACTGAAGCTTTCTTT
clone_size: NA
v_call: TRBV19
j_call: TRBJ1-1
d_call: TRBD1

cdr3_aa: CASSLRPAEAGVDGEQFF
cdr3_nt: TGCGCCAGCAGCCTGCGGCCGGCCGAAGCGGGAGTGGATGGTGAGCAGTTCTTC
clone_size: NA
v_call: TRBV5-1
j_call: TRBJ2-1
d_call: TRBD2

cdr3_aa: CASSFLLGDQPQHF
cdr3_nt: TGTGCCAGCAGTTTTCTCCTAGGCGATCAGCCCCAGCATTTT
clone_size: once
v_call: TRBV28
j_call: TRBJ1-5
d_call: NA

cdr3_aa: CASSGAGQERYGYPF
cdr3_nt: TGTGCCAGCAGTGGGGCGGGCCAGGAGAGGTATGGCTACCCCTTC
clone_size: NA
v_call: TRBV25-1
j_call: TRBJ1-2
d_call: NA

cdr3_aa: CASTPTGVNEKLFF
cdr3_nt: TGTGCCAGTACCCCGACAGGGGTAAATGAAAAACTGTTTTTT
clone_size: NA
v_call: TRBV19
j_call: TRBJ1-4
d_call: TRBD1

cdr3_aa: CASSLPGTDTQYF
cdr3_nt: TGTGCCAGCAGCTTACCAGGGACAGATACGCAGTATTTT
clone_size: NA
v_call: TRBV11-3
j_call: TRBJ2-3
d_call: NA

cdr3_aa: CASSQVGTSGSRNEQFF
cdr3_nt: TGCGCCAGCAGCCAGGTTGGGACTAGCGGGAGTCGAAATGAGCAGTTCTTC
clone_size: NA
v_call: TRBV4-3
j_call: TRBJ2-1
d_call: TRBD2

cdr3_aa: CSVDYTGYEQYF
cdr3_nt: TGCAGCGTCGACTACACAGGGTACGAGCAGTACTTC
clone_size: NA
v_call: TRBV29-1
j_call: TRBJ2-7
d_call: NA

cdr3_aa: CASSRLAGSTDTQYF
cdr3_nt: TGTGCCAGCAGTAGACTAGCGGGGAGCACAGATACGCAGTATTTT
clone_size: few
v_call: TRBV6-4
j_call: TRBJ2-3
d_call: TRBD2

cdr3_aa: CASSREGTGTKNIQYF
cdr3_nt: TGTGCCAGCAGCAGAGAGGGGACAGGGACCAAAAACATTCAGTACTTC
clone_size: NA
v_call: TRBV7-2
j_call: TRBJ2-4
d_call: TRBD1

cdr3_aa: CASSQVQGLGTEAFF
cdr3_nt: TGCGCCAGCAGCCAAGTTCAGGGGTTGGGCACTGAAGCTTTCTTT
clone_size: few
v_call: TRBV4-1
j_call: TRBJ1-1
d_call: NA

cdr3_aa: CASSQDLGVAGELFF
cdr3_nt: TGCGCCAGCAGCCAGGACTTGGGCGTGGCCGGGGAGCTGTTTTTT
clone_size: NA
v_call: TRBV4-1
j_call: TRBJ2-2
d_call: NA

cdr3_aa: CASSFVRDTEAFF
cdr3_nt: TGTGCCAGCAGCTTCGTGAGGGACACTGAAGCTTTCTTT
clone_size: NA
v_call: TRBV11-2
j_call: TRBJ1-1
d_call: NA

cdr3_aa: CASSPRDRGSLPEQYF
cdr3_nt: TGTGCCAGCTCACCCCGGGACAGGGGGTCGTTACCCGAGCAGTACTTC
clone_size: NA
v_call: TRBV18
j_call: TRBJ2-7
d_call: TRBD1

cdr3_aa: CASQGRVSRGEQFF
cdr3_nt: TGTGCCAGCCAAGGGCGGGTTTCCCGGGGTGAGCAGTTCTTC
clone_size: NA
v_call: TRBV9
j_call: TRBJ2-1
d_call: NA

cdr3_aa: CASREASGLANTGELFF
cdr3_nt: TGTGCCAGCAGAGAGGCTAGCGGACTCGCGAACACCGGGGAGCTGTTTTTT
clone_size: few
v_call: TRBV7-9
j_call: TRBJ2-2
d_call: TRBD2

cdr3_aa: CASSLPTSGITDTQYF
cdr3_nt: TGTGCCAGCAGTCTTCCAACTAGCGGGATCACAGATACGCAGTATTTT
clone_size: NA
v_call: TRBV2
j_call: TRBJ2-3
d_call: TRBD2

cdr3_aa: CATAPGSPTYNEQFF
cdr3_nt: TGTGCCACTGCACCGGGGAGCCCTACCTACAATGAGCAGTTCTTC
clone_size: NA
v_call: TRBV10-3
j_call: TRBJ2-1
d_call: NA

cdr3_aa: CASSLWAGTVSSYEQYF
cdr3_nt: TGTGCCAGCAGTCTATGGGCCGGGACAGTTAGCTCCTACGAGCAGTACTTC
clone_size: NA
v_call: TRBV28
j_call: TRBJ2-7
d_call: TRBD1

cdr3_aa: CATRVSIPAEAFF
cdr3_nt: TGTGCCACCCGGGTCTCGATCCCGGCTGAAGCTTTCTTT
clone_size: NA
v_call: TRBV25-1
j_call: TRBJ1-1
d_call: NA

cdr3_aa: CASSVGGRDNQETQYF
cdr3_nt: TGTGCCAGCAGCGTAGGCGGGCGGGATAATCAAGAGACCCAGTACTTC
clone_size: NA
v_call: TRBV9
j_call: TRBJ2-5
d_call: NA

cdr3_aa: CSGLSGGIAYEQYF
cdr3_nt: TGCAGCGGATTAAGCGGGGGGATTGCCTACGAGCAGTACTTC
clone_size: NA
v_call: TRBV29-1
j_call: TRBJ2-7
d_call: TRBD2

cdr3_aa: CASSEPGQGRDTEAFF
cdr3_nt: TGTGCCAGCAGTGAACCGGGACAGGGTCGTGACACTGAAGCTTTCTTT
clone_size: NA
v_call: TRBV6-1
j_call: TRBJ1-1
d_call: TRBD1

cdr3_aa: CALGQLNTEAFF
cdr3_nt: TGTGCCTTAGGACAACTGAACACTGAAGCTTTCTTT
clone_size: NA
v_call: TRBV2
j_call: TRBJ1-1
d_call: NA

cdr3_aa: CASSQLSGSETQYF
cdr3_nt: TGTGCCAGCAGCCAATTATCTGGGAGTGAGACCCAGTACTTC
clone_size: NA
v_call: TRBV14
j_call: TRBJ2-5
d_call: NA

cdr3_aa: CASSGTGAGANVLTF
cdr3_nt: TGTGCCAGCAGTGGAACGGGGGCTGGGGCCAACGTCCTGACTTTC
clone_size: NA
v_call: TRBV6-4
j_call: TRBJ2-6
d_call: NA

cdr3_aa: CASSNPGSSYNEQFF
cdr3_nt: TGTGCCAGTAGTAATCCAGGCAGCTCCTACAATGAGCAGTTCTTC
clone_size: NA
v_call: TRBV19
j_call: TRBJ2-1
d_call: NA

cdr3_aa: CASSQDWLLEQYF
cdr3_nt: TGTGCCAGCAGCCAAGATTGGCTCCTCGAGCAGTACTTC
clone_size: NA
v_call: TRBV14
j_call: TRBJ2-7
d_call: NA

cdr3_aa: CASSPDLAGVSNEQFF
cdr3_nt: TGTGCCAGCAGCCCCGATCTAGCGGGAGTGAGTAATGAGCAGTTCTTC
clone_size: NA
v_call: TRBV14
j_call: TRBJ2-1
d_call: TRBD2

cdr3_aa: CASSNGPGQTISGEKLFF
cdr3_nt: TGTGCCAGCAGCAATGGGCCGGGACAGACTATTTCTGGTGAAAAACTGTTTTTT
clone_size: NA
v_call: TRBV7-9
j_call: TRBJ1-4
d_call: TRBD1

cdr3_aa: CASTLDRVGYTF
cdr3_nt: TGTGCCAGCACCCTGGACAGGGTCGGCTACACCTTC
clone_size: NA
v_call: TRBV28
j_call: TRBJ1-2
d_call: TRBD1

cdr3_aa: CAISVGAREAFF
cdr3_nt: TGTGCCATCAGTGTGGGGGCCAGGGAGGCTTTCTTT
clone_size: NA
v_call: TRBV10-3
j_call: TRBJ1-1
d_call: NA

cdr3_aa: CASSLGQGGNYGYTF
cdr3_nt: TGTGCCAGCAGTTTGGGACAGGGGGGGAACTATGGCTACACCTTC
clone_size: few
v_call: TRBV6-5
j_call: TRBJ1-2
d_call: TRBD1

cdr3_aa: CASSEVAGASLNEQFF
cdr3_nt: TGCGCCAGCAGCGAAGTTGCGGGAGCATCGTTAAATGAGCAGTTCTTC
clone_size: NA
v_call: TRBV5-1
j_call: TRBJ2-1
d_call: TRBD2

cdr3_aa: CASSPLRRTAPMVNTEAFF
cdr3_nt: TGCGCCAGCAGCCCCCTTCGTCGGACAGCCCCTATGGTGAACACTGAAGCTTTCTTT
clone_size: NA
v_call: TRBV5-1
j_call: TRBJ1-1
d_call: NA

cdr3_aa: CASSFGGAEAFF
cdr3_nt: TGTGCCAGCAGCTTCGGGGGAGCTGAAGCTTTCTTT
clone_size: once
v_call: TRBV5-4
j_call: TRBJ1-1
d_call: NA

cdr3_aa: CASIHLTGEAFF
cdr3_nt: TGTGCCAGCATCCACCTGACAGGGGAAGCTTTCTTT
clone_size: NA
v_call: TRBV6-6
j_call: TRBJ1-1
d_call: TRBD1

cdr3_aa: CAGSAGGTGELFF
cdr3_nt: TGTGCGGGATCAGCGGGAGGAACCGGGGAGCTGTTTTTT
clone_size: once
v_call: TRBV5-4
j_call: TRBJ2-2
d_call: TRBD2

cdr3_aa: CASLQSGGLTDTQYF
cdr3_nt: TGTGCCAGCTTACAGTCGGGGGGGCTCACAGATACGCAGTATTTT
clone_size: NA
v_call: TRBV7-2
j_call: TRBJ2-3
d_call: TRBD2

cdr3_aa: CASSLTTDWQNTEAFF
cdr3_nt: TGTGCCAGCAGCCTTACCACCGATTGGCAGAACACTGAAGCTTTCTTT
clone_size: NA
v_call: TRBV5-8
j_call: TRBJ1-1
d_call: NA

cdr3_aa: CASSPPGGGAIQPQHF
cdr3_nt: TGTGCCAGCTCACCGCCCGGAGGGGGGGCGATTCAGCCCCAGCATTTT
clone_size: NA
v_call: TRBV18
j_call: TRBJ1-5
d_call: NA

cdr3_aa: CASSLDQVVGSGANVLTF
cdr3_nt: TGTGCCAGCAGCTTAGATCAGGTGGTCGGCTCTGGGGCCAACGTCCTGACTTTC
clone_size: NA
v_call: TRBV13
j_call: TRBJ2-6
d_call: NA

cdr3_aa: CATSRGGLGGELFF
cdr3_nt: TGTGCCACCAGCCGGGGGGGCCTGGGCGGGGAGCTGTTTTTT
clone_size: few
v_call: TRBV15
j_call: TRBJ2-2
d_call: TRBD2

cdr3_aa: CASSLSLTQGWSTEAFF
cdr3_nt: TGCGCCAGCAGCTTGTCCTTAACTCAGGGCTGGAGCACTGAAGCTTTCTTT
clone_size: few
v_call: TRBV5-1
j_call: TRBJ1-1
d_call: NA

cdr3_aa: CASSQTAGGTRTDTQYF
cdr3_nt: TGTGCCAGCAGCCAGACTGCCGGGGGAACCCGCACAGATACGCAGTATTTT
clone_size: NA
v_call: TRBV4-2
j_call: TRBJ2-3
d_call: NA